One TCR beta chain is described in this entry. What it recognizes is unknown. This CDR3 has 19 amino acids. The germline V gene encodes CDR1 SGHRS and CDR2 YFSETQ. J gave up 8 bases and V 3 bases, and 22 bases lay outside the gene matches. The data were obtained in a study of PD-1 blockade in classical Hodgkin lymphoma. The overall study: Patients were administered nivolumab (3 mg/kg intravenously) every 2 weeks. Study observations and caveats: With CD4+ cells, TCR diversity rose significantly by C4D1, but not with CD8+ cells.

The method was immunoSEQ multiplex PCR; TCRdb's version includes in-frame clones alone and lacks a portion of them. The table shows about 72,000 clones, with around 93% occurring only once. Each patient experienced a relapse that followed autologous stem cell transplantation, and brentuximab vedotin exposure varied. The patients, who had relapsed/refractory classical Hodgkin lymphoma, achieved best responses of complete response, partial response or progressive disease. The chain joins TRBV5-1 to TRBJ1-2; 10 bases agree with TRBD1. The sequence was obtained from a human donor with classical Hodgkin lymphoma. Sequenced material: peripheral blood mononuclear cells (PBMCs), taken at baseline. Here the CDR3 DNA reads TGCGCCAGCAGCTGGATGACAGGGGGCTTCGGCGGAAGTTCAGAGGGCTACACCTTC. This translates into CASSWMTGGFGGSSEGYTF.